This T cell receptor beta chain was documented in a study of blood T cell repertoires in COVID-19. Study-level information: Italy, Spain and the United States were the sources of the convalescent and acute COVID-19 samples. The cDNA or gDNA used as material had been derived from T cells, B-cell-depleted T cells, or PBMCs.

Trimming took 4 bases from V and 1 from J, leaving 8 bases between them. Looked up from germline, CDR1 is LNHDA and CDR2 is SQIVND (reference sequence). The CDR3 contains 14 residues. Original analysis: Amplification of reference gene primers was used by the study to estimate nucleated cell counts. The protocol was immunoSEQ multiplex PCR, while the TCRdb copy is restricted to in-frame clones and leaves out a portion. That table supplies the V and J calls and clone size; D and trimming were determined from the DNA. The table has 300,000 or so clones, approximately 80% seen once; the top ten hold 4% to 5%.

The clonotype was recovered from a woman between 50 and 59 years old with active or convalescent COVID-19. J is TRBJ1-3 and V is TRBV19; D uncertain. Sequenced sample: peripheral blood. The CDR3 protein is CASSNNPSGNTIYF. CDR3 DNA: TGTGCCAGTAGTAACAACCCTTCTGGAAACACCATATATTTT.